This T cell receptor (beta chain) was recovered during a study of T cells after posttransplantation cyclophosphamide. This CDR3 comprises 15 residues. The V gene's germline CDR1 is SEHNR and CDR2 FQNEAQ (reference sequence). V shed 5 bases, J shed 5 bases, and the junction held 9 bases outside the gene matches. Repertoires were generated with immunoSEQ multiplex PCR, while TCRdb's copy carries only in-frame clones and drops some. The sample contains under 15,000 clones, none of them singletons. This clone has at least ten counts. This chain joins TRBV7-9 and TRBJ1-1; 9 nucleotides line up with TRBD1. The sequence came from a woman in her thirties or forties in good health, CMV-negative, and a related stem cell transplant donor. Source material: PBMCs. The CDR3 DNA reads TGTGCCAGCAGCATAACAGGGGGCAGAGGAACTGAAGCTTTCTTT. This sequence encodes CASSITGGRGTEAFF.